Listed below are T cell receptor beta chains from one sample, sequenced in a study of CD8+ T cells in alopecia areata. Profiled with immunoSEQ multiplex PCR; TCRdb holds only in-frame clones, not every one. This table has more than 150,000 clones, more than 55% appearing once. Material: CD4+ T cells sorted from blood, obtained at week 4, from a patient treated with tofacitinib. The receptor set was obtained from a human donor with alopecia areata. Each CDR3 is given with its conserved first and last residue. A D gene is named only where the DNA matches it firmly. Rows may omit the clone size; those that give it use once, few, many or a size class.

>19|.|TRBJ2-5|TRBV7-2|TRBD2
TGTGCCAGCAGCTTAGGAGGGGGGACTAGGACTAGTAACCAAGAGACCCAGTACTTC
CASSLGGGTRTSNQETQYF
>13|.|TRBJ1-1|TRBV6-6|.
TGTGCCAGCAGGCGGGTAATGAACACTGAAGCTTTCTTT
CASRRVMNTEAFF
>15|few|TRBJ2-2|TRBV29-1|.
TGCAGCGTTGGGGCTGGCCCTATGAACACCGGGGAGCTGTTTTTT
CSVGAGPMNTGELFF
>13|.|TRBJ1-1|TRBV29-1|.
TGCAGCGTTCGGACAGCCATGAACACTGAAGCTTTCTTT
CSVRTAMNTEAFF
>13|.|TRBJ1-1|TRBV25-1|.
TGTGCCAGCACCGTAGGGCCTGTCACTGAAGCTTTCTTT
CASTVGPVTEAFF
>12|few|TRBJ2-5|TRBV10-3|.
TGTGCCATCAGCGAGAGATTAGAGACCCAGTACTTC
CAISERLETQYF
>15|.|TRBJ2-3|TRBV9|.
TGTGCCAGCAGCGTCGTGGGGGTAGGACCAGATACGCAGTATTTT
CASSVVGVGPDTQYF
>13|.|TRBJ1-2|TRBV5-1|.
TGCGCCAGCAGAACGGGCGCGAACTATGGCTACACCTTC
CASRTGANYGYTF
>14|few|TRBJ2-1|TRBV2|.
TGTGCCAGCAGAGGGGGTCTCGGCCACAATGAGCAGTTCTTC
CASRGGLGHNEQFF
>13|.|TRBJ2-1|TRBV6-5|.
TGTGCCAGCAGTTACCCGGAGCGCAATGAGCAGTTCTTC
CASSYPERNEQFF
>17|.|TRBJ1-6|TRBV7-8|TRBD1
TGTGCCAGCACCAGAGGACAGGGGATATCCTATAATTCACCCCTCCACTTT
CASTRGQGISYNSPLHF
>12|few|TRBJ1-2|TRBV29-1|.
TGCAGCGTTGTAAGGCGCTACTATGGCTACACCTTC
CSVVRRYYGYTF
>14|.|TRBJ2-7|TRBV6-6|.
TGTGCCAGCAGTTACGGGGACCTGGCATACGTGCAGTACTTC
CASSYGDLAYVQYF
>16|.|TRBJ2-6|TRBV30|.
TGTGCCTGGAAGGGCGGATTTGTCTCTTGGGCCAACGTCCTGACTTTC
CAWKGGFVSWANVLTF